The 21 T cell receptor beta chains presented below share a single source sample, sequenced in a study of blood T cell repertoires in COVID-19. Profiling relied on immunoSEQ multiplex PCR, and the TCRdb table lists in-frame clones only, not all of them. There are more than 40,000 clones in the sample; 70% to 90% occur only once, and around 4% lies in the top ten. The specimen was peripheral blood. These receptors all come from a man aged 60 to 75 with acute or convalescent COVID-19.

The J gene is TRBJ2-7, the V gene TRBV18, with 8 bases aligning to TRBD2. Germline lookup yields CDR1 KGHSH and CDR2 LQKENI. The CDR3 covers 15 residues. V lost 5 bases, J lost 2 bases, and 8 bases stayed unmatched. The CDR3, as DNA: TGTGCCAGCTCAGAATTTCCTAGCGGGCCCTACGAGCAGTACTTC. This codes for CASSEFPSGPYEQYF.

The chain combines TRBV9 with TRBJ1-1, with TRBD1 matching 10 bases. Germline CDR1 is SGDLS and CDR2 is YYNGEE. This CDR3 spans 13 amino acids. Trimming removed 3 bases from V and 5 bases from J; junction bases left unmatched: 1. The CDR3 region is CASSGQGATEAFF. The CDR3 nucleotides read TGTGCCAGCAGCGGACAGGGGGCGACTGAAGCTTTCTTT.

The chain couples TRBV11-2 to TRBJ1-2; TRBD1 matches 7 bases. CDR1 is SGHAT, CDR2 FQNNGV, per germline. The CDR3 totals 14 residues. Unmatched junction bases numbered 2, after V lost 0 bases and J lost 4 bases. CDR3: CASSLEQGLYGYTF. The DNA of the CDR3 is TGTGCCAGCAGCTTAGAACAGGGGCTCTATGGCTACACCTTC.

The chain carries TRBV10-1 and TRBJ1-1; 10 bases fit TRBD1. There are 14 residues in the CDR3. Trimming removed 8 bases from V and 3 bases from J; junction bases left unmatched: 6. The germline CDR1 and CDR2 sequences are WNHNN and SYGVQD (reference sequence). CDR3 DNA: TGCGCCAGCTCTCACGGGACAGGGGACACTGAAGCTTTCTTT. It encodes CASSHGTGDTEAFF.

The gene calls are TRBV11-2 and TRBJ1-2; D is possibly TRBD1 (5 bases). CDR1 SGHAT and CDR2 FQNNGV come from the germline V gene. The CDR3 extends over 13 amino acids. V was cut by 1 base and J by 3 bases, with 6 bases left in between. In nucleotides, the CDR3 is TGTGCCAGCAGCTTAGCAGGGCACTATGGCTACACCTTC. Translated, it gives CASSLAGHYGYTF.

This chain links TRBV19 with TRBJ2-1; 12 nucleotides align to TRBD1. There are 17 residues in the CDR3. The germline CDR1 and CDR2 sequences are LNHDA and SQIVND (reference sequence). With 6 bases clipped from V and 7 bases from J, the junction kept 13 bases outside the gene matches. CDR3 bases: TGTGCCAGTAGAGCCGAAACCGGGACAGGGGGCAGGAATGAGCAGTTCTTC. It encodes CASRAETGTGGRNEQFF.

This chain connects TRBV7-8 to TRBJ1-1; perhaps TRBD1 as D (6 bases). The CDR3 consists of 14 residues. The V gene lost 1 base and the J gene lost 7 bases, with 13 bases spanning the gap. Germline CDR1 reads SGHVS; CDR2 reads FQNEAQ. This CDR3 is CASSLGRGRGEAFF. The CDR3 DNA reads TGTGCCAGCAGCTTAGGCAGGGGAAGAGGTGAAGCTTTCTTT.

This rearrangement joins TRBV7-2 to TRBJ1-1; tentative D call: TRBD1 (5 bases). The ends were cut back, 4 bases at V and 0 bases at J, with 6 bases in the middle. This CDR3 comprises 13 residues. Germline loops: CDR1 SGHTA, CDR2 FQGNSA. DNA of the CDR3: TGTGCCAGCAGCTCAGGGATGAACACTGAAGCTTTCTTT. Residues: CASSSGMNTEAFF.

This clone is a singleton in its sample. The rearrangement uses TRBV9 and TRBJ2-5, with a tentative D call TRBD2 (6 bases). Between the trimmed V and J ends, which lost 0 bases and 4 bases, there was a span of 13 bases. The CDR3 spans 15 residues. CDR1 and CDR2 (germline): SGDLS, YYNGEE. The CDR3 spells CASSVGSVGGETQYF. CDR3 sequence (DNA): TGTGCCAGCAGCGTAGGGAGTGTGGGAGGAGAGACCCAGTACTTC. Drawing the rest from reference TRBV9 and TRBJ2-5, the complete variable domain is DSGVTQTPKHLITATGQRVTLRCSPRSGDLSVYWYQQSLDQGLQFLIQYYNGEERAKGNILERFSAQQFPDLHSELNLSSLELGDSALYFCASSVGSVGGETQYFGPGTRLLVL.

The chain couples TRBV11-2 to TRBJ2-7; 12 nucleotides line up with TRBD2. The V and J ends lost 8 bases and 2 bases, in that order; junction bases with no gene match: 10. Germline CDR1 reads SGHAT; CDR2 reads FQNNGV. The CDR3 runs 16 residues. The CDR3: CASGSPLAGGAYEQYF. In DNA, the CDR3 is TGTGCCAGCGGCTCCCCCCTAGCGGGGGGGGCCTACGAGCAGTACTTC.

The V call is TRBV28, the J call TRBJ2-5; 11 nucleotides agree with TRBD1. The junction had 9 bases not matched to a gene; V was cut back by 6 bases and J by 6 bases. CDR1 MDHEN and CDR2 SYDVKM come from the germline V gene. This CDR3 has 15 amino acids. The CDR3 sequence: CASSPDRGRGKTQYF. DNA for the CDR3: TGTGCCAGCAGCCCGGACAGGGGGCGCGGAAAGACCCAGTACTTC.

The rearrangement links TRBV18 to TRBJ1-3; D remains unclear. CDR3 length equals 15 residues. Germline CDR1 and CDR2: KGHSH and LQKENI. V lost 3 bases and J lost 1, with 10 bases in between. Written as DNA, the CDR3 is TGTGCCAGCTCACCGCGGCAGAAATCTGGAAACACCATATATTTT. This codes for CASSPRQKSGNTIYF.

This clone was recorded once. This sequence joins TRBV5-1 and TRBJ2-3, with a weak D call TRBD1 (5 bases). Germline loops: CDR1 SGHRS, CDR2 YFSETQ. V gave up 0 bases and J gave up 0 bases, with 8 bases separating them. The CDR3 extends over 15 amino acids. CDR3 amino acids: CASSLGRASTDTQYF. The CDR3, as DNA: TGCGCCAGCAGCTTGGGCAGGGCTAGCACAGATACGCAGTATTTT.

V and J are TRBV6-2 or TRBV6-3 and TRBJ2-6; 7 bases line up with TRBD1. The CDR3 covers 20 residues. Germline CDR1 is MNHEY and CDR2 is SVGEGT. The V gene end was trimmed by 0 bases and the J gene end by 1 base; junction bases not matched to a gene: 12. CDR3: CASSYSVYGTARSGANVLTF. The DNA of the CDR3 is TGTGCCAGCAGTTACTCTGTATACGGGACAGCCCGGTCTGGGGCCAACGTCCTGACTTTC.

This chain connects TRBV3-1 (or the pseudogene TRBV3-2) to TRBJ2-7; D possibly corresponds to TRBD1 (5 bases). This CDR3 is 17 amino acids long. Per germline, CDR1 LGHDT and CDR2 YNNKEL (reference sequence). V was shortened by 2 bases and J by 1 base, with 18 bases between the two germline ends. The CDR3 DNA is TGTGCCAGCAGCCAATCAGGGTTAGTTCGAATGTCCTACGAGCAGTACTTC. Its translation is CASSQSGLVRMSYEQYF.

The count of this clone is one. The CDR3 sequence: CASSRPGTSGDYNEQFF. In DNA, the CDR3 is TGTGCCAGCAGCCGTCCCGGGACTAGCGGGGATTACAATGAGCAGTTCTTC. The J gene is TRBJ2-1, the V gene TRBV4-2; 13 bases match TRBD2. V dropped 4 bases and J dropped 4; count of bases not matched to a gene: 7. Germline CDR1 LGHNA, CDR2 YNFKEQ. The length of the CDR3 is 17 residues.

This chain connects TRBV9 to TRBJ1-2; a weak D match, TRBD1 (5 bases). Germline V gene data show CDR1 as SGDLS and CDR2 as YYNGEE. Trimming pared 6 bases from V and 4 bases from J, leaving 16 bases between. The CDR3 contains 14 residues. The DNA of the CDR3 is TGTGCCAGCAACCGGGGGTCGGGTTTCTATGGCTACACCTTC. Translated: CASNRGSGFYGYTF.

This rearrangement joins TRBV30 to TRBJ1-2; D gene uncertain. This CDR3 is 13 amino acids long. Germline V lookup: CDR1 GTSNPN, CDR2 SVGIG (reference sequence). V gave up 3 bases and J gave up 7 bases, with 15 bases separating them. The CDR3 region is CAWSAPAVPGYTF. As DNA, the CDR3 is TGTGCCTGGAGCGCCCCGGCGGTTCCTGGCTACACCTTC.

The V gene is TRBV5-6, the J gene TRBJ2-7, with 9 bases that match TRBD1. Trimming took 3 bases from V and 6 from J; bases not matched to a gene: 4. Germline lookup yields CDR1 SGHDT and CDR2 YYEEEE. The CDR3 is made up of 13 amino acids. This chain's CDR3 is CASSSTGGSEQYF. For the CDR3, the DNA is TGTGCCAGCAGCTCCACAGGGGGCAGCGAGCAGTACTTC.

CDR3 DNA: TGTGCCAGTAGGGACCCGGGACAGGGATACGGCTACACCTTC. Translated: CASRDPGQGYGYTF. J is TRBJ1-2 and V is TRBV19; 9 nucleotides align to TRBD1. Germline V gene lookup returns CDR1 LNHDA and CDR2 SQIVND (reference sequence). Trimming cost V 6 bases and J 8 bases; bases outside gene matches: 10. The CDR3 runs 14 residues. The complete variable domain, with remaining parts taken from reference TRBV19 and TRBJ1-2, reads DGGITQSPKYLFRKEGQNVTLSCEQNLNHDAMYWYRQDPGQGLRLIYYSQIVNDFQKGDIAEGYSVSREKKESFPLTVTSAQKNPTAFYLCASRDPGQGYGYTFGSGTRLTVV.

The rearrangement links TRBV27 to TRBJ2-7; no definite D call. This CDR3 contains 13 residues. CDR1 is MNHEY, CDR2 SMNVEV, per germline (reference sequence). Between the trimmed V and J ends, which lost 1 base and 2 bases, there was a span of 6 bases. CDR3 sequence reads: CASSLFATYEQYF. The CDR3 DNA reads as TGTGCCAGCAGTTTATTCGCGACCTACGAGCAGTACTTC.